This TCR beta chain derives from a study of STAT3 mutations in large granular lymphocyte leukemia. Study background: More than half of T-LGLL patients received immunosuppressive therapy. Points from the study as a whole: In some patients, a small highly pathogenic clone possibly went undetected. At least one immunodominant TCR beta clonotype appeared in every T-cell large granular lymphocyte leukemia patient. Variable sampling intervals and differing treatment regimens complicated linking therapy response to TCR clonal burden changes.

In regard to this clone: Antigen unknown.

The repertoire was sequenced with immunoSEQ multiplex PCR; TCRdb's copy has only in-frame clones and lacks some. The data show under 4,500 clones, 62% seen once. Trimming pared 8 bases from V and 8 bases from J, leaving 13 bases between. The CDR3 is 12 amino acids. Germline CDR1 is MGHDK and CDR2 is SYGVNS. The chain recombines TRBV25-1 with TRBJ1-3; unclear D gene. The origin of this receptor is a human donor with T large granular lymphocyte leukemia. Some clones in this sample may be carry-over from other donors' samples. Input material: PBMCs. CDR3 loop: CASETSGDTIYF. CDR3 in DNA: TGTGCCAGCGAGACAAGCGGGGACACCATATATTTT.